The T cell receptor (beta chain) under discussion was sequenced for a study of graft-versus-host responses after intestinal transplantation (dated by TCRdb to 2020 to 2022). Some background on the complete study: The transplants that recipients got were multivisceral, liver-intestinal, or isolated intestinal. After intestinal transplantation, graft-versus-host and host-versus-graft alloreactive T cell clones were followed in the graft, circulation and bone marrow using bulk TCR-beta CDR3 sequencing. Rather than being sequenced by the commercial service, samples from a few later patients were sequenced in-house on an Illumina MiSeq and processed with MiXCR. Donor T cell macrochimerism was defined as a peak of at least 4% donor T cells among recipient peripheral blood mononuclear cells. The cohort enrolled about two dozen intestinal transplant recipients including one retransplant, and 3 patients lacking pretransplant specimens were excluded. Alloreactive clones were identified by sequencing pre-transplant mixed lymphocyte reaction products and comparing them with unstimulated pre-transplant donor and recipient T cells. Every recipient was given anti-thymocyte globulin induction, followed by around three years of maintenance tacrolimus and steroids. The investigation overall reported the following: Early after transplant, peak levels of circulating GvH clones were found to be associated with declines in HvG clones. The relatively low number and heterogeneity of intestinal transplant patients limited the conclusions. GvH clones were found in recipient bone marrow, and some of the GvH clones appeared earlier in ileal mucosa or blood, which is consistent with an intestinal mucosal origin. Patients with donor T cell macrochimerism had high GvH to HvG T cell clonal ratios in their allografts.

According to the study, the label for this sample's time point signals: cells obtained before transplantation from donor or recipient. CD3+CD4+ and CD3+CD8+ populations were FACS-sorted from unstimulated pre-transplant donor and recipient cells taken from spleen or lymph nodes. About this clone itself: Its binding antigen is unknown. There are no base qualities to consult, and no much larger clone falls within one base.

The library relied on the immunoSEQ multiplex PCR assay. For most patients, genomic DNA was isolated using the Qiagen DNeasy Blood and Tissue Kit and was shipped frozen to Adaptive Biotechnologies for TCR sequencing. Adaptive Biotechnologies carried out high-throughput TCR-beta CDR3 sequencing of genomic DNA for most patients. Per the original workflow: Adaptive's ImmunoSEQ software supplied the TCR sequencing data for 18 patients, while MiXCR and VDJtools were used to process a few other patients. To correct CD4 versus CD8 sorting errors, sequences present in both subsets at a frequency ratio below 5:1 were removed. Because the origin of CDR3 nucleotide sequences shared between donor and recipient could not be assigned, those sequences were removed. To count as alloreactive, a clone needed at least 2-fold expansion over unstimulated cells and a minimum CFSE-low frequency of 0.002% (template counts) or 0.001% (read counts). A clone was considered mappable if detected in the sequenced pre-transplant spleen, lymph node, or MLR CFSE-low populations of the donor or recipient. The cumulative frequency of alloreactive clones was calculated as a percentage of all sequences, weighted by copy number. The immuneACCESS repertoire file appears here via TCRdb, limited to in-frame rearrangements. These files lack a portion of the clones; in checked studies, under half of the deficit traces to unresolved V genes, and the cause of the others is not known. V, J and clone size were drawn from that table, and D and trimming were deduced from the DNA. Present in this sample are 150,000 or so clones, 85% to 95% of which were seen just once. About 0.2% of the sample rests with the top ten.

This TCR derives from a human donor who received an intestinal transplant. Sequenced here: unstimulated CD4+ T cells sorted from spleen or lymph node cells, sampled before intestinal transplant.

This receptor carries the CDR3 CASSGGPGLPDREQYF. The DNA sequence is as follows: TGTGCCAGCAGCGGGGGACCGGGACTACCGGATCGGGAGCAGTACTTC. In this chain, TRBV9 is recombined with TRBJ2-7, with 7 bases matching TRBD2. The junction shows trimming of 3 bases on V and 7 bases on J, and the gene matches do not reach 16 bases of it. The CDR3 spans 16 residues, from the cysteine through the phenylalanine. Kept here is only the CDR3 DNA, which spans 48 bases and is read in frame from base 1. For CDR1 and CDR2, the germline V gene lists SGDLS and YYNGEE.